The clone carrying this T cell receptor (beta chain) turned up a few times. The target antigen is unknown. This record comes from a study of T-cell memory formation after mild COVID-19. Study observations and caveats: Second-wave clones that peaked on day 37 lacked confirmed SARS-CoV-2 specificity. Day 15 to 85 contracting clones showed balanced CD4/CD8; day 15 to 37 expanders favored CD4+.

TCRdb itself ran the 5' RACE reads through MiXCR, one entry per CDR3 protein. The repertoire includes hundreds of thousands of distinct CDR3 sequences, approximately 19% of them detected once, and approximately 21% sits in the top ten. There are 12 residues in the CDR3. The germline CDR1 and CDR2 sequences are DFQATT and SNEGSKA (reference sequence). V was clipped by 6 bases and J by 3 bases, with 11 bases between them. This clonotype was obtained from a man aged 18-30 years who had mild COVID-19 (a few samples of this study predate the infection). Cell type and time point are not known. The V gene is TRBV20-1, the J gene TRBJ1-1; possibly TRBD1 for D (5 bases). Input material: PBMCs or a T cell subset sorted from them (not recorded which). The CDR3 DNA sequence: TGCAGTGCAACGGGGACGTACACTGAAGCTTTCTTT. Its translation is CSATGTYTEAFF.